This T cell receptor (beta chain) was obtained from a study of tumor-infiltrating lymphocytes in primary liver carcinoma. Study results and caveats: Blood trailed tumors significantly in top-250-clone fraction (p = 0.039). The proportion of top clones found throughout all five tumor regions was only about 8-25%. Tumor-adjacent and tumor-blood pairs shared a smaller degree of overlap than tumor region pairs.

In regard to this clonotype: Its antigen is unidentified.

The junction had 4 bases not matched to a gene; V was cut back by 8 bases and J by 5 bases. Germline CDR1 and CDR2: SNHLY and FYNNEI. This CDR3 contains 13 residues. Total RNA (approximately 450 ng) served as template for TCR beta cDNA synthesis primed by a constant-region primer. TCR beta libraries came from three nested multiplex PCR rounds using slightly modified ARM-PCR. It was with TRBV1-TRBV30 forward primers and a C-beta reverse primer that the first two PCR rounds were run, at around 11 cycles each. TCRdb reprocessed the multiplex PCR reads with MiXCR, giving one entry per CDR3 protein. The repertoire holds about 130,000 distinct CDR3 sequences, 64% seen once, with approximately 8% in the top ten. For each extraction, RNA and DNA were obtained together from 20-30 mg of unsorted bulk tissue.

The receptor was isolated from a woman aged 55-75 years with primary liver carcinoma and hepatitis B virus infection. The rearrangement links TRBV2 to TRBJ2-3, with TRBD2 matching over 10 bases. Sequencing input: liver tumor tissue from sampling region 3. The subset denotes: tumor region T3, left-lateral pole. DNA of the CDR3: TGTGCCAGCCTGAGCGGGAGGGGAGATACGCAGTATTTT. Translated, it gives CASLSGRGDTQYF.